This T cell receptor (beta chain) is drawn from a study of T-cell reconstitution after alpha-beta-depleted transplantation in children. Unique molecular identifiers were built into the TCRbeta library. TCRdb ran MiXCR on the PCR reads and lists one entry per CDR3 protein. The top ten clones hold almost 6.5% of a sample with 220,000 or so distinct CDR3 sequences, roughly 8.2% of them seen once. This clonotype was found many times. The CDR3 is 15 residues long. CDR1 SGHNT and CDR2 YYREEE come from the germline V gene (reference sequence). Trimming cost V 3 bases and J 9 bases; bases outside gene matches: 6.

This specimen consisted of PBMCs, mostly from graft donor cells, obtained 180 days after TCRalphabeta/CD19-depleted stem cell transplant. The TCR was taken from a male patient aged 5 to 17 who had a stem cell transplant for acute lymphoblastic leukemia, so the T cells may come from the graft donor. The chain is built from TRBV5-4 and TRBJ2-1, with 13 bases fitting TRBD2. The CDR3 DNA is TGTGCCAGCAGCTCGGGACTAGCGGGGTACGTTGAGCAGTTCTTC. It codes for CASSSGLAGYVEQFF. The full variable domain, rest sourced from reference TRBV5-4 and TRBJ2-1, is ETGVTQSPTHLIKTRGQQVTLRCSSQSGHNTVSWYQQALGQGPQFIFQYYREEENGRGNFPPRFSGLQFPNYSSELNVNALELDDSALYLCASSSGLAGYVEQFFGPGTRLTVL.